The sequence of this T cell receptor beta chain was determined in a study of shared clonotypes between healthy human individuals. V was trimmed by 1 base and J by 9 bases, leaving 19 bases between them. The length of the CDR3 is 16 residues. CDR1 and CDR2 (germline): MNHEY, SMNVEV (reference sequence). As to this clone: The antigen remains undetermined.

Naive CD8 cells lacked CD45RO and underwent positive selection for CCR7, leaving out terminally differentiated effector memory CD45RA+ cells. Every contributor of samples was a Caucasian grown-up residing in Nashville, Tennessee. Assay: immunoSEQ multiplex PCR; the TCRdb copy retains only in-frame clones and omits some. The sample lists nearly 2 million clones; over 85% were seen once. Study conclusions and caveats: Measured sharing among donors was expected to vary with sequencing depth. Among a handful of donors, roughly 5% of naive CD4 clonotypes were found in common.

The chain is built from TRBV27 and TRBJ2-1, with TRBD2 as a possible D gene (5 bases). The specimen was naive CD8+ T cells sorted from blood. The sequence came from a man aged 18 to 29 in good health. Here the CDR3 DNA reads TGTGCCAGCAGTTTATTGCGGGTAACCCAAGTCCTTGAGCAGTTCTTC. As protein: CASSLLRVTQVLEQFF.